This T cell receptor beta chain stems from a study of T cells in Graves' hyperthyroidism and ophthalmopathy. Study-wide results and caveats: Most thyroid clonotypes that were expanded above 0.001 also turned up in blood.

The CDR3 regions of TCR beta were amplified from RNA transcripts. TCR CDR3 regions were first amplified by RT-PCR with HTBI primers. TCRdb reprocessed the multiplex PCR reads via MiXCR and lists one record per CDR3 protein. The table shows about 360,000 distinct CDR3 sequences, with approximately 14% occurring only once. Comment on this clonotype: Its specificity is unknown.

The ends were cut back, 6 bases at V and 10 bases at J, with 12 bases in the middle. This CDR3 is 12 amino acids long. Germline V gene lookup returns CDR1 MNHEY and CDR2 SMNVEV (reference sequence). It was uncontrolled infection, other autoimmune disease, pregnancy or lactation that excluded patients. Each diagnosis drew on symptoms, thyroxine, TRAb, thyroid ultrasound and orbital computed tomography findings. Blood was obtained at the first hyperthyroidism diagnosis, which preceded any ophthalmopathy symptoms. The V and J genes are TRBV27 and TRBJ1-4; no firm D call. The receptor's source is a young woman with Graves' hyperthyroidism that later progressed to Graves' ophthalmopathy. Specimen: blood. The CDR3 here is CASRPFNGKLFF. The CDR3, as DNA: TGTGCCAGCAGACCGTTTAACGGAAAACTGTTTTTT.